Below are 7 T cell receptor beta chains sequenced from a single sample in a study of cytomegalovirus exposure and HLA in healthy donors listed by TCRdb under 2017. Library generation was performed with the immunoSEQ multiplex PCR assay. For the multiplex PCR, a mixture combining 60 forward primers for TCR Vbeta segments and 13 reverse primers for TCR Jbeta segments was used. Drawn from immuneACCESS, this table holds only the in-frame rearrangements with V and J called that TCRdb kept. Clones are partly lost; checked studies trace under half to an unresolved V gene and leave the rest unexplained. Counted in this sample were about 140,000 clones; approximately 80% of them appeared once. In total, the top ten clones hold about 15% of the sample. The sequenced material came from PBMCs. These receptors all come from a woman in her thirties or forties in good health and CMV-seronegative.

This clone appeared a few times. Here the CDR3 reads CASSQAGGADTQYF. The CDR3 nucleotides are TGTGCCAGCAGCCAAGCCGGGGGAGCAGATACGCAGTATTTT. This chain joins TRBV4-2 and TRBJ2-3; tentatively, D is TRBD2 (6 bases). Trimming took off 1 base at V and 4 bases at J, with 9 bases between the two ends. Germline CDR1 LGHNA, CDR2 YNFKEQ. The CDR3 runs 14 residues.

V usage is TRBV2 and J usage is TRBJ1-5; D ambiguous. CDR1 SNHLY and CDR2 FYNNEI come from the germline V gene. The V end was cut by 2 bases, the J end by 3 bases, with 11 bases between. CDR3 length: 15 amino acids. CDR3 sequence: CASSERGGANQPQHF. CDR3 DNA sequence: TGTGCCAGCAGTGAAAGAGGCGGCGCCAATCAGCCCCAGCATTTT.

The J gene is TRBJ2-1, the V gene TRBV5-1, with D possibly being TRBD2 (5 bases). This CDR3 is built from 17 residues. Germline CDR1 SGHRS, CDR2 YFSETQ. Trimming pared 4 bases from V and 0 bases from J, leaving 17 bases between. The CDR3 nucleotides read TGCGCCAGCAGCCTTCCGGCTAGCCGAGGCTCCTACAATGAGCAGTTCTTC. This translates into CASSLPASRGSYNEQFF.

In nucleotides, the CDR3 is TGTGCCAGCACCCACCGGACAGCGACCCGGGGCTACACCTTC. It encodes CASTHRTATRGYTF. The chain combines TRBV2 with TRBJ1-2; TRBD1 is a possible D gene (6 bases). There are 14 residues in the CDR3. V gave up 7 bases and J gave up 8 bases, with 20 bases separating them. Germline V gene sequence: CDR1 SNHLY, CDR2 FYNNEI.

The gene calls are TRBV6-5 and TRBJ2-7; TRBD1 aligns across 10 bases. CDR1 is MNHEY, CDR2 SVGAGI, per germline. The V gene end was trimmed by 0 bases and the J gene end by 0 bases; junction bases not matched to a gene: 2. This CDR3 spans 16 amino acids. CDR3 sequence: CASSYSGTGVSYEQYF. As DNA, the CDR3 is TGTGCCAGCAGTTACTCCGGGACAGGGGTCTCCTACGAGCAGTACTTC.

The rearrangement joins TRBV9 to TRBJ1-2; D possibly corresponds to TRBD1 (6 bases). This CDR3 has 15 residues. V was cut by 2 bases and J by 2 bases, with 13 bases left in between. CDR1 SGDLS and CDR2 YYNGEE come from the germline V gene. The CDR3 DNA is TGTGCCAGCAGCGTCCGGGACACTACCAACTATGGCTACACCTTC. Its translation is CASSVRDTTNYGYTF.

This clone was detected a few times. The chain has TRBV19 and TRBJ2-7, with TRBD2 matching over 10 bases. The CDR3 consists of 14 residues. The germline V gene has CDR1 LNHDA and CDR2 SQIVND (reference sequence). V gave up 1 base and J gave up 4 bases; unmatched junction bases: 1. In DNA form, the CDR3 reads TGTGCCAGTAGTATAGCTAGCGGGAGTTACGAGCAGTACTTC. Amino acids: CASSIASGSYEQYF.